A selection of T cell receptor beta chains follows, all from one sample in a study of blood T cell repertoires in COVID-19. Using immunoSEQ multiplex PCR, the repertoire was profiled, and TCRdb retains in-frame clones only, with some absent. The repertoire includes fewer than 100,000 clones, about 85% of them detected once, and around 4.1% sits in the top ten. The sample taken for sequencing was peripheral blood. Receptors originate from a man aged 60-69 years with acute or convalescent COVID-19. Both conserved end residues are part of each CDR3. The order of the fields is V gene, clone size, J gene, CDR3 length, D gene, CDR3 protein, CDR3 DNA. A D gene is named only where the DNA matches it firmly. Only part of the rows carry a size: once, few, many, or a class if the clone is expanded.

v_gene: TRBV5-4; abundance: -; j_gene: TRBJ1-2; len: 13; d_gene: TRBD1; CDR3aa: CASSLDRAFGYTF; CDR3nt: TGTGCCAGCAGCCTGGACAGGGCCTTTGGCTACACCTTC
v_gene: TRBV6-5; abundance: -; j_gene: TRBJ1-2; len: 14; d_gene: TRBD1; CDR3aa: CASRTVDRGKGYTF; CDR3nt: TGTGCCAGCAGGACGGTGGACAGGGGCAAAGGCTACACCTTC
v_gene: TRBV5-1; abundance: -; j_gene: TRBJ1-6; len: 17; d_gene: TRBD1; CDR3aa: CASSGQGASFRNSPLHF; CDR3nt: TGCGCCAGCAGCGGACAGGGGGCAAGCTTCCGTAATTCACCCCTCCACTTT
v_gene: TRBV6-5; abundance: -; j_gene: TRBJ1-4; len: 15; d_gene: -; CDR3aa: CASSYSGGQAEKLFF; CDR3nt: TGTGCCAGCAGTTACTCCGGGGGTCAGGCTGAAAAACTGTTTTTT
v_gene: TRBV9; abundance: -; j_gene: TRBJ2-7; len: 16; d_gene: TRBD2; CDR3aa: CASSVDPAGGTYEQYF; CDR3nt: TGTGCCAGCAGCGTAGATCCAGCGGGAGGGACCTACGAGCAGTACTTC
v_gene: TRBV9; abundance: -; j_gene: TRBJ2-1; len: 17; d_gene: TRBD2; CDR3aa: CASSVGFGTSGSREQFF; CDR3nt: TGTGCCAGCAGCGTAGGTTTCGGGACTAGCGGGAGTCGGGAGCAGTTCTTC
v_gene: TRBV6-4; abundance: -; j_gene: TRBJ2-2; len: 15; d_gene: TRBD2; CDR3aa: CASRPSGREAGELFF; CDR3nt: TGTGCCAGCAGGCCTAGCGGGAGGGAGGCCGGGGAGCTGTTTTTT
v_gene: TRBV19; abundance: once; j_gene: TRBJ1-5; len: 15; d_gene: TRBD1; CDR3aa: CASRTGTGKQQPQHF; CDR3nt: TGTGCCAGTAGAACCGGGACAGGGAAACAACAGCCCCAGCATTTT
v_gene: TRBV11-2; abundance: -; j_gene: TRBJ2-7; len: 13; d_gene: TRBD1; CDR3aa: CASSLRGTGEQYF; CDR3nt: TGTGCCAGCAGCTTAAGGGGGACAGGCGAGCAGTACTTC
v_gene: TRBV7-2; abundance: few; j_gene: TRBJ1-2; len: 15; d_gene: -; CDR3aa: CASNPWGRPIYGYTF; CDR3nt: TGTGCCAGCAACCCCTGGGGCCGTCCCATTTATGGCTACACCTTC
v_gene: TRBV5-5; abundance: once; j_gene: TRBJ1-5; len: 15; d_gene: -; CDR3aa: CASSPSWNSNQPQHF; CDR3nt: TGTGCCAGCAGCCCTAGCTGGAATAGCAATCAGCCCCAGCATTTT
v_gene: TRBV5-4; abundance: few; j_gene: TRBJ2-7; len: 15; d_gene: TRBD2; CDR3aa: CASRPGLAETYEQYF; CDR3nt: TGTGCCAGCAGGCCGGGACTAGCGGAAACCTACGAGCAGTACTTC
v_gene: TRBV13; abundance: once; j_gene: TRBJ1-1; len: 12; d_gene: -; CDR3aa: CASSPGQTEAFF; CDR3nt: TGTGCCAGCAGCCCCGGACAGACTGAAGCTTTCTTT
v_gene: TRBV10-2; abundance: -; j_gene: TRBJ2-7; len: 17; d_gene: TRBD2; CDR3aa: CASRTPRGTSGVGIEYF; CDR3nt: TGCGCCAGCAGAACCCCCAGGGGGACTAGCGGGGTGGGTATTGAGTACTTC
v_gene: TRBV6-2/TRBV6-3; abundance: -; j_gene: TRBJ1-5; len: 15; d_gene: TRBD1; CDR3aa: CASSYGDRAHQPQHF; CDR3nt: TGTGCCAGCAGTTATGGGGACAGGGCCCATCAGCCCCAGCATTTT
v_gene: TRBV18; abundance: -; j_gene: TRBJ1-2; len: 14; d_gene: -; CDR3aa: CASSPSGQNYGYTF; CDR3nt: TGTGCCAGCTCACCATCGGGACAAAACTATGGCTACACCTTC
v_gene: TRBV6-6; abundance: -; j_gene: TRBJ2-3; len: 15; d_gene: TRBD2; CDR3aa: CASKTSGGRSDTQYF; CDR3nt: TGTGCCAGCAAAACGAGCGGCGGGAGATCAGATACGCAGTATTTT
v_gene: TRBV29-1; abundance: -; j_gene: TRBJ2-7; len: 15; d_gene: TRBD1; CDR3aa: CSVELPGQDYYEQYF; CDR3nt: TGCAGCGTTGAATTGCCCGGACAGGATTACTACGAGCAGTACTTC
v_gene: TRBV6-5; abundance: -; j_gene: TRBJ1-1; len: 16; d_gene: -; CDR3aa: CASSYLITRANTEAFF; CDR3nt: TGTGCCAGCAGTTACTTGATTACCAGGGCGAACACTGAAGCTTTCTTT
v_gene: TRBV7-8; abundance: -; j_gene: TRBJ1-1; len: 14; d_gene: TRBD1; CDR3aa: CASSFEGANTEAFF; CDR3nt: TGTGCCAGCAGCTTTGAGGGGGCGAACACTGAAGCTTTCTTT
v_gene: TRBV5-4; abundance: -; j_gene: TRBJ2-1; len: 15; d_gene: -; CDR3aa: CASSPSGGSYNEQFF; CDR3nt: TGTGCCAGCAGCCCAAGCGGAGGTTCCTACAATGAGCAGTTCTTC
v_gene: TRBV4-2; abundance: -; j_gene: TRBJ1-3; len: 16; d_gene: -; CDR3aa: CASSQDQVRTGNTIYF; CDR3nt: TGTGCCAGCAGCCAAGATCAGGTGAGAACTGGAAACACCATATATTTT
v_gene: TRBV27; abundance: -; j_gene: TRBJ2-5; len: 17; d_gene: TRBD2; CDR3aa: CASSLSIWTRGQETQYF; CDR3nt: TGTGCCAGCAGTTTATCGATTTGGACTAGAGGGCAAGAGACCCAGTACTTC
v_gene: TRBV3-1/TRBV3-2; abundance: -; j_gene: TRBJ2-1; len: 15; d_gene: -; CDR3aa: CASSQAPGTNNEQFF; CDR3nt: TGTGCCAGCAGCCAAGCACCCGGGACAAACAATGAGCAGTTCTTC
v_gene: TRBV1; abundance: -; j_gene: TRBJ1-4; len: 19; d_gene: -; CDR3aa: CTSSQDRVGLIPTNEKLFF; CDR3nt: TGCACCAGCAGCCAAGATCGTGTGGGACTCATCCCAACTAATGAAAAACTGTTTTTT
v_gene: TRBV9; abundance: -; j_gene: TRBJ2-2; len: 16; d_gene: TRBD2; CDR3aa: CASRSQGLAGVGELFF; CDR3nt: TGTGCCAGCAGATCACAAGGACTAGCGGGAGTGGGGGAGCTGTTTTTT
v_gene: TRBV5-4; abundance: -; j_gene: TRBJ2-5; len: 15; d_gene: -; CDR3aa: CASSLEGGRTGTQYF; CDR3nt: TGTGCCAGCAGCTTGGAGGGAGGACGGACCGGGACCCAGTACTTC
v_gene: TRBV4-2; abundance: -; j_gene: TRBJ2-1; len: 17; d_gene: -; CDR3aa: CASSQGSGAGHYNEQFF; CDR3nt: TGTGCCAGCAGCCAAGGATCAGGGGCAGGCCACTACAATGAGCAGTTCTTC
v_gene: TRBV18; abundance: -; j_gene: TRBJ1-1; len: 13; d_gene: -; CDR3aa: CASSPDSMAEAFF; CDR3nt: TGTGCCAGCTCACCAGACAGTATGGCTGAAGCTTTCTTT
v_gene: TRBV13; abundance: -; j_gene: TRBJ2-3; len: 16; d_gene: TRBD2; CDR3aa: CASSLTSGRVSDTQYF; CDR3nt: TGTGCCAGCAGCTTAACTAGCGGGAGGGTATCAGATACGCAGTATTTT
v_gene: TRBV25-1; abundance: -; j_gene: TRBJ1-1; len: 13; d_gene: TRBD1; CDR3aa: CASSETGGTEAFF; CDR3nt: TGTGCCAGCAGTGAGACAGGGGGCACTGAAGCTTTCTTT
v_gene: TRBV4-1; abundance: -; j_gene: TRBJ2-2; len: 15; d_gene: -; CDR3aa: CASSLRQGGTGELFF; CDR3nt: TGCGCCAGCAGCCTAAGACAGGGAGGCACCGGGGAGCTGTTTTTT
v_gene: TRBV2; abundance: -; j_gene: TRBJ1-5; len: 15; d_gene: -; CDR3aa: CASSFRQLSNQPQHF; CDR3nt: TGTGCCAGCAGTTTCAGACAACTCAGCAATCAGCCCCAGCATTTT
v_gene: TRBV13; abundance: once; j_gene: TRBJ1-6; len: 16; d_gene: TRBD1; CDR3aa: CARPGQGYHSRSPLHF; CDR3nt: TGTGCCAGACCGGGACAGGGGTACCATTCACGGTCACCCCTCCACTTT
v_gene: TRBV7-7; abundance: -; j_gene: TRBJ2-2; len: 14; d_gene: -; CDR3aa: CASSSRIGDGELFF; CDR3nt: TGTGCCAGCAGCTCCAGAATAGGGGACGGGGAGCTGTTTTTT
v_gene: TRBV6-5; abundance: -; j_gene: TRBJ1-6; len: 13; d_gene: TRBD1; CDR3aa: CATATGRNSPLHF; CDR3nt: TGTGCCACCGCGACAGGGCGTAATTCACCCCTCCACTTT
v_gene: TRBV7-2; abundance: -; j_gene: TRBJ1-2; len: 15; d_gene: TRBD1; CDR3aa: CASSSDGDRLSGYTF; CDR3nt: TGTGCCAGCAGCTCGGACGGGGACAGATTATCTGGCTACACCTTC
v_gene: TRBV5-8; abundance: -; j_gene: TRBJ1-5; len: 12; d_gene: -; CDR3aa: CASRSYEGPQHF; CDR3nt: TGTGCCAGCAGGTCCTATGAGGGGCCCCAGCATTTT
v_gene: TRBV5-1; abundance: -; j_gene: TRBJ2-1; len: 16; d_gene: -; CDR3aa: CASSLNRDFFYNEQFF; CDR3nt: TGCGCCAGCAGCTTGAACCGAGACTTCTTCTACAATGAGCAGTTCTTC
v_gene: TRBV3-1/TRBV3-2; abundance: -; j_gene: TRBJ2-1; len: 16; d_gene: TRBD1; CDR3aa: CASSQERDRVNNEQFF; CDR3nt: TGTGCCAGCAGCCAAGAAAGGGACAGGGTAAACAATGAGCAGTTCTTC
v_gene: TRBV4-1; abundance: -; j_gene: TRBJ2-7; len: 15; d_gene: TRBD2; CDR3aa: CASSQDSGSSYEQYF; CDR3nt: TGCGCCAGCAGCCAAGATAGCGGGAGCTCCTACGAGCAGTACTTC
v_gene: TRBV6-1; abundance: -; j_gene: TRBJ2-6; len: 17; d_gene: TRBD2; CDR3aa: CASSDSAGGAGANVLTF; CDR3nt: TGTGCCAGCAGTGATTCAGCGGGAGGCGCTGGGGCCAACGTCCTGACTTTC
v_gene: TRBV7-6; abundance: -; j_gene: TRBJ1-5; len: 15; d_gene: -; CDR3aa: CASSHTGHGNQPQHF; CDR3nt: TGTGCCAGCAGCCACACAGGACATGGCAATCAGCCCCAGCATTTT
v_gene: TRBV6-2/TRBV6-3; abundance: -; j_gene: TRBJ2-1; len: 11; d_gene: -; CDR3aa: CASSRDREQFF; CDR3nt: TGTGCCAGCAGCCGCGACAGGGAGCAGTTCTTC
v_gene: TRBV14; abundance: -; j_gene: TRBJ2-2; len: 15; d_gene: TRBD2; CDR3aa: CASSVSGGLTGELFF; CDR3nt: TGTGCCAGCAGCGTAAGCGGGGGGCTTACCGGGGAGCTGTTTTTT
v_gene: TRBV21-1; abundance: -; j_gene: TRBJ2-7; len: 15; d_gene: -; CDR3aa: CATYEPGQGLYEQYF; CDR3nt: TGTGCCACCTACGAGCCGGGACAGGGACTCTACGAGCAGTACTTC
v_gene: TRBV19; abundance: -; j_gene: TRBJ1-2; len: 14; d_gene: -; CDR3aa: CASSPRTYSYGYTF; CDR3nt: TGTGCCAGTAGTCCCCGGACTTATAGCTATGGCTACACCTTC
v_gene: TRBV7-9; abundance: -; j_gene: TRBJ2-5; len: 12; d_gene: -; CDR3aa: CASRGLLETQYF; CDR3nt: TGTGCCAGCAGGGGGCTTCTGGAGACCCAGTACTTC
v_gene: TRBV15; abundance: once; j_gene: TRBJ2-2; len: 16; d_gene: -; CDR3aa: CATSRDLGGNTGELFF; CDR3nt: TGTGCCACCAGCAGAGATCTGGGAGGGAACACCGGGGAGCTGTTTTTT
v_gene: TRBV19; abundance: -; j_gene: TRBJ2-1; len: 15; d_gene: TRBD2; CDR3aa: CASSPGLAGSNEQFF; CDR3nt: TGTGCCAGTAGCCCCGGACTAGCGGGATCTAATGAGCAGTTCTTC
v_gene: TRBV19; abundance: few; j_gene: TRBJ1-4; len: 15; d_gene: TRBD1; CDR3aa: CASSTRQGANEKLFF; CDR3nt: TGTGCCAGTAGTACCCGACAGGGCGCTAATGAAAAACTGTTTTTT
v_gene: TRBV29-1; abundance: -; j_gene: TRBJ2-5; len: 15; d_gene: -; CDR3aa: CSVVRWGETQETQYF; CDR3nt: TGCAGCGTTGTCCGATGGGGGGAGACACAAGAGACCCAGTACTTC
v_gene: TRBV12-5; abundance: -; j_gene: TRBJ2-7; len: 16; d_gene: -; CDR3aa: CASGLVGMGALVEQYF; CDR3nt: TGTGCTAGTGGTTTGGTAGGAATGGGCGCCCTCGTCGAGCAGTACTTC
v_gene: TRBV14; abundance: -; j_gene: TRBJ2-7; len: 17; d_gene: -; CDR3aa: CASSRRARGGRSYEQYF; CDR3nt: TGTGCCAGCAGCCGCCGAGCAAGGGGGGGCCGCTCCTACGAGCAGTACTTC
v_gene: TRBV6-1; abundance: -; j_gene: TRBJ1-6; len: 15; d_gene: -; CDR3aa: CASSEEYRAATPLHF; CDR3nt: TGTGCCAGCAGTGAGGAGTACAGGGCCGCGACACCCCTCCACTTT
v_gene: TRBV9; abundance: -; j_gene: TRBJ1-1; len: 12; d_gene: -; CDR3aa: CASRGVGTEAFF; CDR3nt: TGTGCCAGCAGAGGGGTCGGGACTGAAGCTTTCTTT
v_gene: TRBV15; abundance: -; j_gene: TRBJ1-6; len: 14; d_gene: -; CDR3aa: CATSYRAPDSPLHF; CDR3nt: TGTGCCACCAGCTACAGGGCCCCCGATTCACCCCTCCACTTT
v_gene: TRBV11-2; abundance: -; j_gene: TRBJ2-7; len: 14; d_gene: TRBD1; CDR3aa: CASSWTGGTYEQYF; CDR3nt: TGTGCCAGCAGCTGGACAGGGGGAACATACGAGCAGTACTTC
v_gene: TRBV6-2/TRBV6-3; abundance: -; j_gene: TRBJ2-7; len: 14; d_gene: -; CDR3aa: CASSFRGAPYEQYF; CDR3nt: TGTGCCAGCAGTTTCAGGGGCGCGCCCTACGAGCAGTACTTC
v_gene: TRBV4-1; abundance: -; j_gene: TRBJ2-5; len: 16; d_gene: -; CDR3aa: CASSQEAQGPLGTQYF; CDR3nt: TGCGCCAGCAGCCAAGAAGCCCAGGGCCCCTTGGGGACCCAGTACTTC